The clone carrying this TCR beta chain was detected many times. Its cognate antigen is unknown. The CDR3 spans 14 residues. V was shortened by 7 bases and J by 0 bases, with 12 bases between the two germline ends. Each CDR3 protein gets one entry after TCRdb re-called the 5' RACE reads with MiXCR. The table records approximately 350,000 distinct CDR3 sequences, 9% to 15% of them present only once. This sample was included in a study of identical twins. Study-wide results and caveats: Out-of-frame beta sequences exhibited a weaker degree of excess twin sharing. It was possible that invariant MAIT and iNKT cells partly confounded the zero-insertion analyses. Conclusions leaned on cross-sectional statistical analysis and did not track the same donors over time.

The sample was also linked to a second study, of yellow fever vaccine responses in identical twins.

Specimen: CD8+ T cells sorted from blood. The V gene is TRBV12-3 or TRBV12-4, the J gene TRBJ1-2; weak D call: TRBD1 (5 bases). This clonotype originated in a woman in her late teens or twenties in good health. In nucleotides, the CDR3 is TGTGCCAGCAACCACAGGAATACTAACTATGGCTACACCTTC. Its protein is CASNHRNTNYGYTF.